The rows below give T cell receptor beta chains drawn from one sample of a study of Tregs in tolerant kidney transplant recipients. Sequenced by immunoSEQ multiplex PCR; TCRdb stores in-frame clones only, minus some. The repertoire holds 110,000 or so clones, with roughly nine tenths as singletons. Sequenced: CD4+ T cells from blood. The receptors were gathered from a human donor in good health. Both conserved end residues are trimmed from each CDR3.

v_gene	j_gene	CDR3aa
TRBV27	TRBJ2-3	ASRTVLSTDTQY
TRBV5-1	TRBJ1-4	ASRDVGEKLF
TRBV7-9	TRBJ2-4	ASSFSGVGTGVADIQY
TRBV25-1	TRBJ1-4	ASSGGAGEKLF
TRBV19	TRBJ2-2	ASKDGGSPGELF
TRBV14	TRBJ1-2	ASSQLGQGQNYGYT
TRBV19	TRBJ1-5	ASSRTGSNNQPQH
TRBV6-1	TRBJ1-5	ASIRGVNQPQH
TRBV27	TRBJ1-1	ASKDSRGQTEAF
TRBV5-1	TRBJ1-2	ASSPAGEGGYGYT
TRBV7-9	TRBJ2-1	ASSFIGTGGKHNEQF
TRBV29-1	TRBJ1-3	SADEWGPGNTIY
TRBV19	TRBJ1-1	ASSIVAEAF
TRBV6-5	TRBJ1-5	ASRKQGNQPQH
TRBV7-3	TRBJ1-1	ASSGGANTEAF
TRBV5-1	TRBJ2-3	ASSPLGAMGTDTQY
TRBV15	TRBJ2-3	ATALFSGSTDTQY
TRBV29-1	TRBJ2-3	SVKLANRDTQY
TRBV5-8	TRBJ2-1	ASSLGTNFYNEQF
TRBV19	TRBJ1-2	ASSMDKVYGYT
TRBV5-1	TRBJ2-7	ASSQGGPYEQY
TRBV7-2	TRBJ1-1	ASSPRGFEETEAF
TRBV5-1	TRBJ2-5	ASSLFGVQYQETQY
TRBV11-2	TRBJ1-4	ASSFIGRTGRREKLF
TRBV27	TRBJ1-2	ASSPTPGIGSNYGYT
TRBV19	TRBJ2-5	ASSPTGYQETQY
TRBV7-8	TRBJ2-2	ASSFRPLLAGGSGELF
TRBV4-2	TRBJ2-1	ASSQGGDINEQF
TRBV12-5	TRBJ2-2	ASGLSIGGPTGELF
TRBV6-5	TRBJ2-7	ASSRLAGAYEQY